This T cell receptor beta chain was identified during a study of T cells after yellow fever vaccination. The study's findings and limits: Compared with primary, the secondary response was weaker and peaked at day 5, not 15. Of the clonotypes, a small share occurred in both CD4 and CD8 compartments.

This clonotype was detected only a few times. Its specificity is not known. One entry per CDR3 protein results from TCRdb running MiXCR on the 5' RACE reads. The sample comprises some 250,000 distinct CDR3 sequences, about 3.5% of which are singletons, and under 20% rests with the top ten. Germline V gene lookup returns CDR1 MDHEN and CDR2 SYDVKM. V lost 3 bases to trimming and J lost 3 bases, with 12 bases between them. The CDR3 has 14 residues. The starting material was PBMCs, obtained 15 days after the yellow fever booster vaccination. The V gene is TRBV28, the J gene TRBJ2-7; D may correspond to TRBD1 or TRBD2 (5 bases each). The receptor's source is a man between 18 and 29 years old who received the YFV17D yellow fever vaccine. The CDR3 region is CASSLRGRVYEQYV. CDR3 nucleotide sequence: TGTGCCAGCAGTTTGAGGGGTAGGGTCTACGAGCAGTACGTC.